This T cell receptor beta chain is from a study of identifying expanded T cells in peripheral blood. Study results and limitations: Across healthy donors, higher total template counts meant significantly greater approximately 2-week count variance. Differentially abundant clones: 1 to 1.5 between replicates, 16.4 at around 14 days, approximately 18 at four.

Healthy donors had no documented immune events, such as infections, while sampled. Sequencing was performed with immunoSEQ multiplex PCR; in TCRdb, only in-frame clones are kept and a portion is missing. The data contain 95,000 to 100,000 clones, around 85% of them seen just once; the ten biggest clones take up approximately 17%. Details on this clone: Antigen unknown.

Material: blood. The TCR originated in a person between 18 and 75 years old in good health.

This chain's CDR3 is CASSTGTGNYEQYF. In DNA form, the CDR3 reads TGTGCCAGCAGTACCGGGACAGGGAACTACGAGCAGTACTTC. The chain joins TRBV5-6 to TRBJ2-7; 9 bases are shared with TRBD1. The germline CDR1 and CDR2 sequences are SGHDT and YYEEEE. J gave up 3 bases and V 5 bases, and 6 bases lay outside the gene matches. The CDR3 consists of 14 residues.